This T cell receptor (beta chain) was found in a study of T cells after yellow fever vaccination (dated by TCRdb to about 2019). At the level of the whole study: Libraries from fractions with low cell numbers were prepared with the SMART-Seq v4 Ultra Low Input RNA kit. Two healthy male donors, one aged 18 to 30 and one aged 30 to 39 years, were included in the cohort. To follow T-cell clones before and after both primary and booster YFV17D yellow fever vaccination, bulk TCR alpha and beta repertoires underwent longitudinal sequencing. Blood was collected at multiple timepoints before and after primary and secondary immunization, and bulk PBMC replicates and cell subsets were isolated. Study-wide findings and limitations: FACS-sorted repertoires could contain abundant contaminating clonotypes from the bulk population, so computational filtering was required. Because only a couple of donors were included in the study, the extent to which the findings can be generalized is limited. A small fraction of clonotypes showed up in both the CD4 and CD8 compartments, probably as a result of convergent recombination. The secondary T-cell response was weaker than the primary response but faster, peaking on day 5 instead of day 15. After the booster, most clones that had expanded after primary vaccination were detected again (over 95% of CD4 and roughly nine tenths of CD8), suggesting broad maintenance of memory.

TCR cDNA was synthesized by 5'RACE template switching, through which a universal primer site and unique molecular identifiers were introduced. cDNA synthesis was primed from both the TCR alpha and TCR beta constant segments. Library amplification involved two PCR steps, and the second step added sample barcodes and sequencing adapters. Sequencing of libraries was performed on Illumina HiSeq 2500 (2x100 bp) or NovaSeq (2x150 bp). For the original study's pipeline: Reads were demultiplexed and collapsed into UMI consensus sequences with MIGEC, and V(D)J alignment was performed with MiXCR. Vaccine-responding clonotypes were identified with edgeR using replicate PBMC samples, with FDR below 0.01 and a log2 fold change above 5 up to day 15 being required. CD4 or CD8 identity was assigned to each bulk clonotype according to whether the clonotype was present at higher abundance in the sequenced CD4 repertoire or the sequenced CD8 repertoire. The raw public data were reprocessed by TCRdb itself: fastp quality trimming at Q25, MiXCR clonotype calling, in-frame beta chains only. Every CDR3 protein is listed once, alongside the most common genes and DNA of its rows. These V and J calls derive from TCRdb rather than the authors' analysis. Counted in this sample were a few hundred thousand distinct CDR3 sequences; about a sixth of them appeared once. The top ten constitute roughly 17% of the sample.

To note about this clonotype: This receptor's antigen is unknown. A clone one base away is much larger, so this may be a read error.

The treatment or condition label here, explained by the study, means: live attenuated yellow fever vaccine strain. At every blood-draw timepoint, two biological replicates of bulk PBMCs were collected. A standard Ficoll-Paque protocol was used to isolate PBMCs from peripheral blood. RNA was extracted with TriZol from bulk PBMCs, CD4 and CD8 fractions, and dextramer-positive and dextramer-negative fractions. The receptor's source is a man aged 18 to 29 who received the YFV17D yellow fever vaccine. The specimen comprised PBMCs, sampled about 5 days after the first yellow fever vaccination.

This receptor has the CDR3 CASSLGKGMETQYF. The DNA reads TGTGCCAGCAGTTTAGGGAAGGGGATGGAGACCCAGTACTTC. The rearranged segments are TRBV27 and TRBJ2-5, and perhaps TRBD1 as D gene, on 5 matching bases. The CDR3, cysteine through phenylalanine, is 14 amino acids long. The only DNA kept is the CDR3, 42 bases in frame from the first base. Taken from the germline V gene (reference sequence), the CDR1 and CDR2 loops are MNHEY and SMNVEV. V is cut by 2 bases and J by 5 bases, and the space between the germline ends is 12 bases.